Listed here is a single TCR beta chain. The data were obtained in a study of shared clonotypes between healthy human individuals. Study information: The study enrolled a couple of women and a few men aged 18 to 49. For every donor, three CD4 naive, three CD4 memory, two CD8 naive and one CD8 memory plates were used.

The CDR3 spans 14 residues. Per germline, CDR1 SGHNT and CDR2 YYREEE (reference sequence). Deletions cut 5 bases from V and 2 bases from J, with 14 bases between. The protocol was immunoSEQ multiplex PCR, while the TCRdb copy is restricted to in-frame clones and leaves out a portion. Among 2 million to 3 million clones listed, approximately 94% were seen once. The V call is TRBV5-4, the J call TRBJ2-7; D is unresolved. The sequence was obtained from a man aged 18 to 30 in good health. Some clones in this sample may be carry-over from other donors' samples. Sample: naive CD4+ T cells from PBMCs. Subset in this sample: CD45RA+ positively selected. CDR3 sequence: CASRRAGSAYEQYF. For the CDR3, the DNA is TGTGCCAGCAGGCGCGCTGGCTCCGCCTACGAGCAGTACTTC.